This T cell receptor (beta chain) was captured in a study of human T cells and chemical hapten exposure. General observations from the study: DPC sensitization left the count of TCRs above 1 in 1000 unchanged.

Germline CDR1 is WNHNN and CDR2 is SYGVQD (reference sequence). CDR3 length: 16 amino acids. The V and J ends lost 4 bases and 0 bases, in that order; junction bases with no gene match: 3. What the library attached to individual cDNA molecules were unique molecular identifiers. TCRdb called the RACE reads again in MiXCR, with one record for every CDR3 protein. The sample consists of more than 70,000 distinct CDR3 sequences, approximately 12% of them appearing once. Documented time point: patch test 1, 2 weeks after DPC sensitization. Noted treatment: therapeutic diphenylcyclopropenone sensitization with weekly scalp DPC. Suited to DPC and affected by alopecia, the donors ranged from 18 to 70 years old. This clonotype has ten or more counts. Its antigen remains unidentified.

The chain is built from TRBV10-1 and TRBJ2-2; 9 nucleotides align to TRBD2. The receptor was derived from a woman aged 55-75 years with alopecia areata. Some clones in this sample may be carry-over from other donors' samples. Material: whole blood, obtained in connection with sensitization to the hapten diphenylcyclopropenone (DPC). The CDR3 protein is CASSGTSGPNTGELFF. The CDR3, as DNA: TGCGCCAGCAGTGGTACTAGCGGGCCGAACACCGGGGAGCTGTTTTTT.